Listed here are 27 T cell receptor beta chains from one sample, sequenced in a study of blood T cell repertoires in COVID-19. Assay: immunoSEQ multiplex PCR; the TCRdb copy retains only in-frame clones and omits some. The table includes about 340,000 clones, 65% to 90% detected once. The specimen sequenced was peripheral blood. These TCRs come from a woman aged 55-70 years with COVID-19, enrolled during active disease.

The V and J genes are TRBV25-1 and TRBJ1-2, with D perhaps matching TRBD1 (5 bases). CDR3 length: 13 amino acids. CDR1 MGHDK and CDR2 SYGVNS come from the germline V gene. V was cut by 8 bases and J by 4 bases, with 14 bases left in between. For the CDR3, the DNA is TGTGCCAGCTCCATCGGTAGGGGCTATGGCTACACCTTC. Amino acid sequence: CASSIGRGYGYTF.

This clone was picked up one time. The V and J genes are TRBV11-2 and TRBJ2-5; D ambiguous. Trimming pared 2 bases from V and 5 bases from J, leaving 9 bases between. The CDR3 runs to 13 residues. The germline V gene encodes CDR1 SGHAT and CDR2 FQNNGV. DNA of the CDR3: TGTGCCAGCAGCTTAATTTTTCGGGAGACCCAGTACTTC. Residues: CASSLIFRETQYF.

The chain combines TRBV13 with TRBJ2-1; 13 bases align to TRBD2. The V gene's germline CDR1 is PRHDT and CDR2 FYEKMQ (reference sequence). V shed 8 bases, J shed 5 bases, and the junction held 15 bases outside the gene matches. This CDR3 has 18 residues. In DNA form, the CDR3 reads TGTGCCAGCCTCTACAGGACTAGCGGGGGCCTCCAAAACAATGAGCAGTTCTTC. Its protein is CASLYRTSGGLQNNEQFF. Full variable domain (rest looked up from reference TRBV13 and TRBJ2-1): AAGVIQSPRHLIKEKRETATLKCYPIPRHDTVYWYQQGPGQDPQFLISFYEKMQSDKGSIPDRFSAQQFSDYHSELNMSSLELGDSALYFCASLYRTSGGLQNNEQFFGPGTRLTVL.

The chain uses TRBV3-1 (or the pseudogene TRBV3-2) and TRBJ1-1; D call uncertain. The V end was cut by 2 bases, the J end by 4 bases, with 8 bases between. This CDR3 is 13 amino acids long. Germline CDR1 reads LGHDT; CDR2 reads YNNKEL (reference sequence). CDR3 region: CASSQQEGTEAFF. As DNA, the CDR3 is TGTGCCAGCAGCCAACAGGAGGGCACTGAAGCTTTCTTT.

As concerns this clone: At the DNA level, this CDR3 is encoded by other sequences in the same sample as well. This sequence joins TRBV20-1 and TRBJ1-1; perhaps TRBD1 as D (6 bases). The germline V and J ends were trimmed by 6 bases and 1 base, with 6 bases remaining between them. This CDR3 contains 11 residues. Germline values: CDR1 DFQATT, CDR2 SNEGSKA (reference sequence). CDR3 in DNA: TGCAGTGCCAGGGGGAACACTGAAGCTTTCTTT. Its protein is CSARGNTEAFF.

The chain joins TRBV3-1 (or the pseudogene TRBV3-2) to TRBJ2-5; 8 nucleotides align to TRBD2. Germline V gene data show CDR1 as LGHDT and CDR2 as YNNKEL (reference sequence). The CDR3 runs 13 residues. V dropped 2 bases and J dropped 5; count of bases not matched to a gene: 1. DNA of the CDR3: TGTGCCAGCAGCCAAATAGCGGGGGAGACCCAGTACTTC. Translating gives CASSQIAGETQYF.

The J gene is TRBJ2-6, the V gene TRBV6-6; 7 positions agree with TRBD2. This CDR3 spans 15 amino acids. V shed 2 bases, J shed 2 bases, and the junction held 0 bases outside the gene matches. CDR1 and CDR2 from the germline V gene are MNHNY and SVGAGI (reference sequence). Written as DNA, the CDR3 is TGTGCCAGCAGTTACGGGGGGGCTGGGGCCAACGTCCTGACTTTC. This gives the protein CASSYGGAGANVLTF.

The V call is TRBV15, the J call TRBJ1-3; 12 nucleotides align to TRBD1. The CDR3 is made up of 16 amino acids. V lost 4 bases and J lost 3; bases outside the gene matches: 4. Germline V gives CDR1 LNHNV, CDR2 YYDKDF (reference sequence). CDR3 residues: CATSKGQGAGGNTIYF. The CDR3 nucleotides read TGTGCCACCAGCAAGGGACAGGGGGCTGGTGGAAACACCATATATTTT.

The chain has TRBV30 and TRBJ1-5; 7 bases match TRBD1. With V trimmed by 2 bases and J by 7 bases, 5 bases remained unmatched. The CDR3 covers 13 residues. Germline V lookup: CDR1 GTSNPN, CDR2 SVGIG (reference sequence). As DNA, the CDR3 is TGTGCCTGGAGTCGACAGGGTTTACAGCCCCAGCATTTT. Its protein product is CAWSRQGLQPQHF.

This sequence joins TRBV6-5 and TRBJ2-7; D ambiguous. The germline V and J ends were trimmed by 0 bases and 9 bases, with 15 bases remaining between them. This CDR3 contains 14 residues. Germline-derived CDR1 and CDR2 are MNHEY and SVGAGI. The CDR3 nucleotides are TGTGCCAGCAGTTACTCGCGCGGATTTGCTATGCAGTACTTC. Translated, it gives CASSYSRGFAMQYF.

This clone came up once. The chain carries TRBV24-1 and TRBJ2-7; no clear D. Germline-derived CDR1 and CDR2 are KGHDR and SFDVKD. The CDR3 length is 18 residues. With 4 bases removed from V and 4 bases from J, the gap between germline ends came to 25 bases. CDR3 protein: CATSDRPSMGIDSYEQYF. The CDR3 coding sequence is TGTGCCACCAGTGACCGTCCGTCTATGGGCATAGATTCTTACGAGCAGTACTTC.

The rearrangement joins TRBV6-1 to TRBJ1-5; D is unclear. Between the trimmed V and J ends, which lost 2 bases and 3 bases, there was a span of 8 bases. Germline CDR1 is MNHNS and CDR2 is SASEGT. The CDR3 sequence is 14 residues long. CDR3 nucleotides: TGTGCCAGCAGTGAACCCACAAACAATCAGCCCCAGCATTTT. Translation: CASSEPTNNQPQHF.

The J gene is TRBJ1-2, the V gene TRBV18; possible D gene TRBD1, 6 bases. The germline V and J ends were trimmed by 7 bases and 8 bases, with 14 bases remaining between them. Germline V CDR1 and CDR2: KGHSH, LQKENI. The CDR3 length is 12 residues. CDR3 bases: TGTGCCAGCTTTTTCCCTGGGGGCGGCTACACCTTC. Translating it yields CASFFPGGGYTF. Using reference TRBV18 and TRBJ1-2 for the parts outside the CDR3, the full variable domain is NAGVMQNPRHLVRRRGQEARLRCSPMKGHSHVYWYRQLPEEGLKFMVYLQKENIIDESGMPKERFSAEFPKEGPSILRIQQVVRGDSAAYFCASFFPGGGYTFGSGTRLTVV.

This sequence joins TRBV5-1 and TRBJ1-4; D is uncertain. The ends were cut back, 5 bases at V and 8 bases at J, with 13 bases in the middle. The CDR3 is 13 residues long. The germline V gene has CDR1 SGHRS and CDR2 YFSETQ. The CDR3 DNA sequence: TGCGCCAGCAGTGGCGGCGGCGGAGAAAAACTGTTTTTT. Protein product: CASSGGGGEKLFF. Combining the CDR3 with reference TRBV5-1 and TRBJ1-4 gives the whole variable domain KAGVTQTPRYLIKTRGQQVTLSCSPISGHRSVSWYQQTPGQGLQFLFEYFSETQRNKGNFPGRFSGRQFSNSRSEMNVSTLELGDSALYLCASSGGGGEKLFFGSGTQLSVL.

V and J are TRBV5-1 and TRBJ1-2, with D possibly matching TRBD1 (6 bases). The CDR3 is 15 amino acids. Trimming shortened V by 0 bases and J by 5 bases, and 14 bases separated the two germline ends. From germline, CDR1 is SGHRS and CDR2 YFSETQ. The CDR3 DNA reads TGCGCCAGCAGCTTGGATGGGACACAATCGTATGGCTACACCTTC. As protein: CASSLDGTQSYGYTF. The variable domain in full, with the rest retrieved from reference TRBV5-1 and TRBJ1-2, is KAGVTQTPRYLIKTRGQQVTLSCSPISGHRSVSWYQQTPGQGLQFLFEYFSETQRNKGNFPGRFSGRQFSNSRSEMNVSTLELGDSALYLCASSLDGTQSYGYTFGSGTRLTVV.

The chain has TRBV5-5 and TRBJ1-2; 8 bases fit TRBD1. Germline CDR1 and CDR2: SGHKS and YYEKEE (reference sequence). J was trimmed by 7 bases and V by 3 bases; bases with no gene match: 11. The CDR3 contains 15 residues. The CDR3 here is CASSWGDRLLGGYTF. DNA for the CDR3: TGTGCCAGCAGCTGGGGGGACAGGCTACTAGGTGGCTACACCTTC.

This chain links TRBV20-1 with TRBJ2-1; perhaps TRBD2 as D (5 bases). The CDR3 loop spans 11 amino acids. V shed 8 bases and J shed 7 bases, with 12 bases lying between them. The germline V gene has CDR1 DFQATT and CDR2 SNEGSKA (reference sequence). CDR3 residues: CSSGVFNEQFF. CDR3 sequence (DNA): TGCAGTTCCGGGGTTTTTAATGAGCAGTTCTTC.

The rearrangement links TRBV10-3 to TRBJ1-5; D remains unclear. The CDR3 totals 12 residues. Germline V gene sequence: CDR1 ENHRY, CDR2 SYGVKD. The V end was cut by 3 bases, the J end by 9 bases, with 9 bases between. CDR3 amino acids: CAISESYGPQHF. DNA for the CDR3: TGTGCCATCAGTGAATCATACGGGCCCCAGCATTTT.

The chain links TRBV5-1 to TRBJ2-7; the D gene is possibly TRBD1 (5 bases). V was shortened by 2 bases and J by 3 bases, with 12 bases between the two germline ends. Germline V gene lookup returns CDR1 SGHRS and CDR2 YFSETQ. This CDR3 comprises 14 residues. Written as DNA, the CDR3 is TGCGCCAGCAGCTTTCAGGGTATAAGCTACGAGCAGTACTTC. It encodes CASSFQGISYEQYF.

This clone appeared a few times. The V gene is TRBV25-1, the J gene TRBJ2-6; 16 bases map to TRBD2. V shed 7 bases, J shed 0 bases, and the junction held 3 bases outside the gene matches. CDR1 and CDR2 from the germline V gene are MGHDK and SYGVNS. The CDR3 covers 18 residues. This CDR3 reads CASTGTSGGASGANVLTF. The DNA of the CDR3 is TGTGCCAGCACCGGGACTAGCGGGGGGGCCTCTGGGGCCAACGTCCTGACTTTC.

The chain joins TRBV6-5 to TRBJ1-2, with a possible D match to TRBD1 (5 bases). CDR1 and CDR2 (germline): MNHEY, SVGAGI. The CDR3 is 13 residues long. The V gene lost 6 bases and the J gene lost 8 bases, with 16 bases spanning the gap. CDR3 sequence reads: CASSGQGIGGYTF. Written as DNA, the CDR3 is TGTGCCAGCAGCGGGCAGGGAATTGGGGGCTACACCTTC.

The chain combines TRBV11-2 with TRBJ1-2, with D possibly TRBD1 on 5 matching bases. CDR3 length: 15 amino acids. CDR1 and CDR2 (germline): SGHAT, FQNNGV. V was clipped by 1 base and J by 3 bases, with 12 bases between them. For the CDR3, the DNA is TGTGCCAGCAGCTTAGGTGGGGCGCCCTACTATGGCTACACCTTC. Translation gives CASSLGGAPYYGYTF.

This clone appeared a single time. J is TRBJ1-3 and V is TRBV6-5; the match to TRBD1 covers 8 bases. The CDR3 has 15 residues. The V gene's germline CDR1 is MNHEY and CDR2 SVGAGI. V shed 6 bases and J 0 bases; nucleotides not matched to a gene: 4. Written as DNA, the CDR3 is TGTGCCAGCAGGGACAGGGCTTTCTCTGGAAACACCATATATTTT. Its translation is CASRDRAFSGNTIYF.

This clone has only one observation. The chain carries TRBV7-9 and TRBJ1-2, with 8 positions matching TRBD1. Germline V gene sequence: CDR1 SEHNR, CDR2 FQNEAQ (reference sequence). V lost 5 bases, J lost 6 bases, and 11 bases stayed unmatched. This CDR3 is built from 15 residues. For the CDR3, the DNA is TGTGCCAGCAGCCCACCCGGACAGGGTAGAGATGGCTACACCTTC. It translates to CASSPPGQGRDGYTF. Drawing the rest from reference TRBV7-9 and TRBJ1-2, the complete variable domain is DTGVSQNPRHKITKRGQNVTFRCDPISEHNRLYWYRQTLGQGPEFLTYFQNEAQLEKSRLLSDRFSAERPKGSFSTLEIQRTEQGDSAMYLCASSPPGQGRDGYTFGSGTRLTVV.

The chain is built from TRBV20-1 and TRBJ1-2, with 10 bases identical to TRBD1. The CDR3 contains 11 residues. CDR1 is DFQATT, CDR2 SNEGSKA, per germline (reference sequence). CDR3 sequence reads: CSGPMGQGNTF. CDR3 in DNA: TGCAGCGGGCCGATGGGACAGGGGAATACCTTC.

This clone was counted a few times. The CDR3 region is CASAQQGRISPLHF. The CDR3 coding sequence is TGTGCCAGCGCCCAACAGGGGCGGATTTCACCCCTCCACTTT. The chain couples TRBV7-9 to TRBJ1-6; TRBD1 aligns across 7 bases. V lost 8 bases, J lost 9 bases, and 10 bases stayed unmatched. Germline values: CDR1 SEHNR, CDR2 FQNEAQ (reference sequence). The CDR3 extends over 14 amino acids.

The CDR3 DNA follows: TGTGCCAGTAGTAACCCTGGGGCAGGGGGAAAGACCCAGTACTTC. Protein sequence: CASSNPGAGGKTQYF. The chain joins TRBV19 to TRBJ2-5; 7 nucleotides line up with TRBD1. This CDR3 has 15 residues. Trimming cost V 4 bases and J 6 bases; bases outside gene matches: 11. The germline V gene encodes CDR1 LNHDA and CDR2 SQIVND (reference sequence).